This note documents a single TCR beta chain sequence. This sample was taken from a study of blood T cell repertoires in COVID-19. In the study overall: Samples came from the United States, Italy and Spain, spanning acute and convalescent COVID-19. PBMCs, B-cell-depleted T cells, or T cells provided the cDNA or gDNA that made up the material.

How the authors handled the data: Researchers report that nucleated cell counts were estimated from reference gene primer amplification. TCRdb keeps only in-frame clones here, not all; method: immunoSEQ multiplex PCR. V and J calls and clone size are copied from that table; D and trimming were computed from the DNA. The sample has approximately 120,000 clones; just under 90% are singletons. There are 15 residues in the CDR3. The V segment lost 4 bases and the J segment 4 bases; nucleotides outside the gene matches: 9. Germline CDR1 is SGHVS and CDR2 is FNYEAQ. This chain uses TRBV7-6 with TRBJ1-1; 7 positions agree with TRBD1. The material sequenced was peripheral blood. The TCR comes from a human donor in a cohort sampled during active COVID-19. The CDR3 DNA reads as TGTGCCAGCAGCTCATCCGGGACAGTGACCACTGAAGCTTTCTTT. It encodes CASSSSGTVTTEAFF.